This is a list of T cell receptor beta chains from one sample in a study of T-cell memory formation after mild COVID-19. TCRdb passed the 5' RACE reads through MiXCR, listing each CDR3 protein once. The repertoire holds about half a million distinct CDR3 sequences, with about 20% as singletons. Specimen: PBMCs or a T cell subset sorted from them (not recorded which). These receptors all come from an adult woman who had mild COVID-19 (a few samples of this study predate the infection). Cell type and time point are not known. Each CDR3 is given with its conserved first and last residue. The D gene is left open where the match is weak. Size is omitted from some rows. Given values are once, few, many or a class for expanded clones.

.	few	TRBJ2-7	TRBV6-5	TGTGCCAGCAGTTACGGAGGGTCCTACGAGCAGTACTTC	CASSYGGSYEQYF
.	.	TRBJ2-2	TRBV24-1	TGTGCCACCAGTGGAGAGGACGCAGAGGCTGTCACCGGGGAGCTGTTTTTT	CATSGEDAEAVTGELFF
.	few	TRBJ2-5	TRBV3-1	TGTGCCAGCAGCCAAGGGTTGGAGCAACAAGAGACCCAGTACTTC	CASSQGLEQQETQYF
TRBD2	few	TRBJ2-2	TRBV7-2	TGTGCCAGCAGCATTACTAGCGGGGGTATCGGCGGGGAGCTGTTTTTT	CASSITSGGIGGELFF
.	.	TRBJ2-7	TRBV6-2/TRBV6-3	TGTGCCAGCACTCGATCCGGGACAATTTCCTACGAGCAGTACTTC	CASTRSGTISYEQYF
TRBD1	few	TRBJ1-5	TRBV20-1	TGCAGTGCTATCCGGACAGGGAAGGGGAATCAGCCCCAGCATTTT	CSAIRTGKGNQPQHF
TRBD2	few	TRBJ2-7	TRBV7-9	TGTGCCAGCAGCTGGGGACTAGCGGAATACGAGCAGTACTTC	CASSWGLAEYEQYF
.	few	TRBJ1-5	TRBV19	TGTGCCAGTAGTATGGGTCACGGAAAAAGCAATCAGCCCCAGCATTTT	CASSMGHGKSNQPQHF
.	.	TRBJ1-5	TRBV6-5	TGTGCCAGCAGACCCAGGGTGGGAGGGGAGAGGCCCCAGCATTTT	CASRPRVGGERPQHF
TRBD1	.	TRBJ1-1	TRBV6-6	TGTGCCAGCAGTTATTCCCAGGACAGGGCGAACACTGAAGCTTTCTTT	CASSYSQDRANTEAFF
TRBD1	.	TRBJ2-1	TRBV19	TGTGCCAGTAGTATATACCAGGGGGTTGTCTATGAGCAGTTCTTC	CASSIYQGVVYEQFF
TRBD2	few	TRBJ2-7	TRBV20-1	TGCAGTGCTAGTGATACTAGCGGGAGTTCTTACGAGCAGTACTTC	CSASDTSGSSYEQYF
.	.	TRBJ2-7	TRBV12-3/TRBV12-4	TGTGCCAGCAGTTCCTGGGCCGAGCAGTACTTC	CASSSWAEQYF
.	few	TRBJ2-1	TRBV27	TGTGCCAGCAGTCTCAAGCCTACCCCCGGGCCGCGCAATGAGCAGTTCTTC	CASSLKPTPGPRNEQFF
.	few	TRBJ2-5	TRBV6-2/TRBV6-3	TGTGCCAGCAGTTTTAGCAGGGGAGGAGAGACCCAGTACTTC	CASSFSRGGETQYF
.	few	TRBJ1-3	TRBV7-9	TGTGCCAGCAGCGGGACGGGCTCTGGAAACACCATATATTTT	CASSGTGSGNTIYF
TRBD2	.	TRBJ2-5	TRBV6-1	TGTGCCAGCGGACCGGGGGAGCGGGGGGGCGGAGAGACCCAGTACTTC	CASGPGERGGGETQYF
.	few	TRBJ1-1	TRBV29-1	TGCAGCGTTGATGACACTGAAGCTTTCTTT	CSVDDTEAFF
.	.	TRBJ1-1	TRBV3-1	TGTGCCAGCAGCTTAGGGATTTCGGGGAACACTGAAGCTTTCTTT	CASSLGISGNTEAFF
.	.	TRBJ1-4	TRBV6-5	TGTGCCAGCAGTCCTACCGGCAGGACTCATGAAAAACTGTTTTTT	CASSPTGRTHEKLFF
TRBD1	.	TRBJ1-1	TRBV7-9	TGTGCCAGCAGCTCCTCTTGGGGCCCGAAACGACAGGGGCCTTACGGTGGTACTGAAGCTTTCTTT	CASSSSWGPKRQGPYGGTEAFF
.	few	TRBJ2-3	TRBV5-1	TGCGCCAGCACATCTCCGGGAGAAAATACGCAGTATTTT	CASTSPGENTQYF
.	.	TRBJ2-5	TRBV24-1	TGTGCCACCGGGGCGAGTGAGACCCAGTACTTC	CATGASETQYF
TRBD1	.	TRBJ2-5	TRBV19	TGTGCCAGACTCCACAGGGGAAAGACCCAGTACTTC	CARLHRGKTQYF
.	few	TRBJ2-7	TRBV7-8	TGTGCCAGCAGCTTAGGGGGTTTGGCAGGGGCCTCCTACGAGCAGTACTTC	CASSLGGLAGASYEQYF
.	.	TRBJ2-5	TRBV7-8	TGTGCCAGCAGCTTAGGGCGCTATCTAGAGACCCAGTACTTC	CASSLGRYLETQYF
.	.	TRBJ2-3	TRBV29-1	TGCAGCGTTAAAGGACAGTACCGCACAGATACGCAGTATTTT	CSVKGQYRTDTQYF
TRBD1	.	TRBJ1-2	TRBV14	TGTGCCAGCAGTCCTAACCCCGGGACAGGGTTTGACTATGGCTACACCTTC	CASSPNPGTGFDYGYTF
TRBD2	.	TRBJ2-3	TRBV15	TGTGCCACCAGCAGAGAACTAGCGGGTTCCAGTAGCACAGATACGCAGTATTTT	CATSRELAGSSSTDTQYF
.	.	TRBJ1-6	TRBV12-3/TRBV12-4	TGTGCCAGCAGCCGTGTATGGGCTTCACCCCTCCACTTT	CASSRVWASPLHF
TRBD2	many	TRBJ2-5	TRBV4-1	TGCGCCAGCAGCCCCGGACTAGCGGTACAAGAGACCCAGTACTTC	CASSPGLAVQETQYF
TRBD2	.	TRBJ2-3	TRBV29-1	TGCAGCGCGAGGGAGGGAGAGGCCACAGATACGCAGTATTTT	CSAREGEATDTQYF
TRBD2	many	TRBJ2-3	TRBV20-1	TGCAGTGCTAGGGTGTCCGAGACTAGCGTCCAGGGTACGCAGTATTTT	CSARVSETSVQGTQYF
.	.	TRBJ2-7	TRBV6-5	TGTGCCAGCAGCCACGGGGGGCGAGCCTACGAGCAGTACTTC	CASSHGGRAYEQYF
TRBD1	.	TRBJ2-5	TRBV11-3	TGTGCCAGCAGCCCCCGGGGACAGCAAGAGACCCAGTACTTC	CASSPRGQQETQYF
TRBD1	many	TRBJ2-3	TRBV7-9	TGTGCCAGCAGCTCACAGGGGGACAGGGGTTCGGATACGCAGTATTTT	CASSSQGDRGSDTQYF
.	.	TRBJ1-2	TRBV27	TGTGCCAGCAGTCAAGTTCCGGCAATCTATGGCTACACCTTC	CASSQVPAIYGYTF
.	.	TRBJ1-1	TRBV5-1	TGCGCCAGCAGCTTGAGGGGGACCATGAACACTGAAGCTTTCTTT	CASSLRGTMNTEAFF
.	.	TRBJ1-4	TRBV3-1	TGTGCCAGCAGCTTCGGACCGGCAGGGCAGCGACTGTTTTTT	CASSFGPAGQRLFF
TRBD2	few	TRBJ2-1	TRBV9	TGTGCCAGCAGCGTAGCGGCTAGCGGACTGTACAATGAGCAGTTCTTC	CASSVAASGLYNEQFF
TRBD1	.	TRBJ2-6	TRBV7-9	TGTGCCAGCAGCAGGATGACAGGGGGCTCTGGGGCCAACGTCCTGACTTTC	CASSRMTGGSGANVLTF
TRBD1	.	TRBJ2-1	TRBV5-1	TGCGCCAGCAGCTTGGTCCGGACAGGGTTCACCAATGAGCAGTTCTTC	CASSLVRTGFTNEQFF
.	many	TRBJ1-3	TRBV20-1	TGCAGTGCTAGAGTCCCAGGGGCGACTGGAAACACCATATATTTT	CSARVPGATGNTIYF